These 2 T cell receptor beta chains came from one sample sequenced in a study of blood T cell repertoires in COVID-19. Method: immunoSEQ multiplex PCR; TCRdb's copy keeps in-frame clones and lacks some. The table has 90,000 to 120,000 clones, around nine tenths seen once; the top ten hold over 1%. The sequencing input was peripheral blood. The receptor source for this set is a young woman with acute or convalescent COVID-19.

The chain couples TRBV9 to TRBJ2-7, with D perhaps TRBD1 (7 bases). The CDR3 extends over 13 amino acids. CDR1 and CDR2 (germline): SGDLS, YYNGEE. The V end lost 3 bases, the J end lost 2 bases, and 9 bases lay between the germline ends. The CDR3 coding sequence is TGTGCCAGCAGCGGCGGGACAGCCTACGAGCAGTACTTC. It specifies CASSGGTAYEQYF.

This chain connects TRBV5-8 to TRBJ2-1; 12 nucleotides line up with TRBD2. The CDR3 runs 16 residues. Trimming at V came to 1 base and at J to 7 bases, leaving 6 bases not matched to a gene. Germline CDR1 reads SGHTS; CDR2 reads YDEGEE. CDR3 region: CASSLLAGGLGNEQFF. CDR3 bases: TGTGCCAGCAGCTTGCTAGCGGGAGGGTTAGGGAATGAGCAGTTCTTC.